The present TCR beta chain was sequenced within a study of blood T cells in healthy people across ages. CDR1 is SGHTA, CDR2 FQGNSA, per germline. With 5 bases clipped from V and 7 bases from J, the junction kept 9 bases outside the gene matches. CDR3 length equals 15 residues. With a J-beta primer mix and a sample-barcoded 5' primer, a second PCR ran roughly 6 to 11 cycles. MiXCR, applied by TCRdb to the 5' RACE reads, yields one record per CDR3 protein. The profile shows nearly 800,000 distinct CDR3 sequences, approximately 53% of them singletons. The receptor was derived from a middle-aged man in good health. The sample comprised blood. The chain employs TRBV7-2 and TRBJ1-2, with TRBD1 matching over 11 bases. CDR3 coding DNA: TGTGCCAGCAGCGCAGGAGGACAGGGGGCGCCTGGCTACACCTTC. Amino acid sequence: CASSAGGQGAPGYTF.